The clone carrying this T cell receptor (beta chain) has just one count. A much larger clonotype is one base distant, so this may be a read error. The record originates from a study of blood T cells in healthy people across ages. Through a sample-barcoded 5' primer and a J-beta primer mix, a second PCR was run for roughly 6 to 12 cycles. TCRdb itself ran the 5' RACE reads through MiXCR, one entry per CDR3 protein. The repertoire includes some 790,000 distinct CDR3 sequences, under 35% of them detected once, and 15% to 20% sits in the top ten. The CDR3 sequence is 13 residues long. The germline V and J ends were trimmed by 2 bases and 9 bases, with 11 bases remaining between them. Germline V gene sequence: CDR1 SGHTA, CDR2 FQGNSA.

The receptor comes from a woman of 80 years or more in good health. The rearrangement uses TRBV7-2 and TRBJ2-1; the D is unclear. Material: blood. Here the CDR3 reads CASSLLIATEQFF. The DNA for the CDR3 is TGTGCCAGCAGCTTACTCATCGCGACTGAGCAGTTCTTC.